The entry below describes one TCR beta chain. Its antigen remains unidentified. Per-nucleotide qualities are absent, and no much larger clonotype sits a single base away. V is pared back by 9 bases and J by 4 bases, with 11 bases lying between the germline termini. The CDR3 sequence holds 12 residues, the cysteine and phenylalanine included. Only the CDR3 portion is preserved as DNA: 36 bases, with reading frame beginning at the first base. Via the germline V gene, CDR1 is ENHRY and CDR2 SYGVKD. This entry comes from a study of blood T cell repertoires in COVID-19 (dated by TCRdb to the early 2020s). The study in broad terms: Collaborator samples came from the United States, Italy and Spain and covered acute and convalescent phases of COVID-19. Where available, HLA class I and class II types were obtained from metadata supplied by the sample provider rather than from assay-based typing. The dataset comprised deeply sampled blood TCRbeta repertoires from subjects exposed to, actively infected with, or recovered from COVID-19. A freely available public database, intended as a resource for researchers studying the immune response to SARS-CoV-2, is where the repertoires were released. The material from the prospective study consisted of cDNA or gDNA derived from T cells, B-cell-depleted T cells, or PBMCs. Samples were obtained from the ongoing ImmuneRACE study (first 160 participants) and from 1,200 or so subjects provided by 6 global collaborators. The sample metadata nearly always contained a de-identified subject ID, COVID-19 status, age in years and sex.

The immunoSEQ Assay, a bias-controlled multiplex PCR, was used to amplify TCRbeta CDR3 regions from genomic DNA. The original pipeline was this. Within the assay, amplification of reference gene primers was used to estimate how many nucleated cells each sample contained. Sequence reads were collapsed and filtered to measure the absolute abundance of every unique TCRbeta CDR3 rearrangement. Productive Simpson clonality was computed per sample as the square root of Simpson's diversity index over productive rearrangements. Drawn from immuneACCESS, this table holds only the in-frame rearrangements with V and J called that TCRdb kept. Clones are partly lost; checked studies trace under half to an unresolved V gene and leave the rest unexplained. V, J and clone size are those of that table, while D and trimming were read from the DNA. This sample gives more than 90,000 clones in total; around 81% of them show up just once. The ten largest clones capture 3.5% to 5% of the sample.

Findings and caveats that apply to the study as a whole: The amount of clinical and demographic metadata varied by source and participant and was provided uncurated.

Collaborating institutions collected whole blood in K2EDTA tubes following their own protocols. For TCRbeta analysis, collaborators shipped samples as frozen whole blood, isolated PBMCs, or DNA extracted from either of those sample types. This receptor was obtained from a man aged 55 to 70 with acute or convalescent COVID-19. The specimen was peripheral blood. In this chain, TRBV10-3 is recombined with TRBJ2-3; the D gene is possibly TRBD1, with 6 bases matching. The DNA sequence is TGTGCCATTATGACAGGACCAGATACGCAGTATTTT. Its translation reads: CAIMTGPDTQYF.